The next 29 T cell receptor beta chains were all read from a single sample in a study of blood T cell repertoires in COVID-19. TCRdb's table, derived via immunoSEQ multiplex PCR, lists solely in-frame clones and lacks some. The sample lists just over 300,000 clones; over 85% were seen once. Specimen: peripheral blood. These receptors all come from a woman between 25 and 40 years old with COVID-19, enrolled during active disease.

Here the CDR3 reads CASSAQSDRGYGYTF. The CDR3 coding sequence is TGTGCCAGCAGCGCACAATCCGACAGGGGCTATGGCTACACCTTC. This rearrangement joins TRBV7-9 to TRBJ1-2; 8 bases match TRBD1. The CDR3 extends over 15 amino acids. Germline values: CDR1 SEHNR, CDR2 FQNEAQ (reference sequence). The V segment lost 5 bases and the J segment 4 bases; nucleotides outside the gene matches: 9. Full variable domain (outside the CDR3, taken from reference TRBV7-9 and TRBJ1-2): DTGVSQNPRHKITKRGQNVTFRCDPISEHNRLYWYRQTLGQGPEFLTYFQNEAQLEKSRLLSDRFSAERPKGSFSTLEIQRTEQGDSAMYLCASSAQSDRGYGYTFGSGTRLTVV.

V usage is TRBV11-2 and J usage is TRBJ1-6, with 9 bases lining up with TRBD1. This CDR3 comprises 17 residues. With V trimmed by 4 bases and J by 8 bases, 12 bases remained unmatched. Germline CDR1 reads SGHAT; CDR2 reads FQNNGV. The CDR3, as DNA: TGTGCCAGCAGCTCGGTCGCCACGGACAGGGGCTATTCACCCCTCCACTTT. Its protein is CASSSVATDRGYSPLHF.

In this sample, this clone turned up once. The CDR3 DNA reads as TGTGCCAGCAGCCTGGAGGGGACTAGCAAGACCCAGTACTTC. This translates into CASSLEGTSKTQYF. This chain joins TRBV11-2 and TRBJ2-5, with 9 bases lining up with TRBD2. The CDR3 extends over 14 amino acids. Trimming at V came to 5 bases and at J to 6 bases, leaving 7 bases not matched to a gene. The germline CDR1 and CDR2 sequences are SGHAT and FQNNGV.

The chain uses TRBV15 and TRBJ1-5; a possible D gene is TRBD1 (6 bases). CDR1 and CDR2 (germline): LNHNV, YYDKDF (reference sequence). Trimming took 0 bases from V and 2 from J, leaving 14 bases between them. The CDR3 totals 17 residues. CDR3 sequence: CATSRELAGAGNQPQHF. The CDR3 DNA sequence: TGTGCCACCAGCAGAGAATTAGCGGGGGCTGGCAATCAGCCCCAGCATTTT.

CDR3 in amino acids: CSASHPPGGAFF. In nucleotides, the CDR3 is TGCAGTGCTAGTCACCCCCCCGGGGGAGCTTTCTTT. This chain uses TRBV20-1 with TRBJ1-1; the D gene is possibly TRBD1 (5 bases). V lost 3 bases, J lost 10 bases, and 15 bases lay in between. The CDR3 sequence is 12 residues long. Looked up from germline, CDR1 is DFQATT and CDR2 is SNEGSKA (reference sequence).

The chain links TRBV24-1 to TRBJ1-5; a possible D gene is TRBD1 (5 bases). CDR3 length: 14 residues. Between the trimmed V and J ends, which lost 10 bases and 4 bases, there was a span of 16 bases. CDR1 is KGHDR and CDR2 is SFDVKD in the germline V gene. CDR3 nucleotides: TGTGCCACACGGGGGGATGGAAGGAATCAGCCCCAGCATTTT. As protein: CATRGDGRNQPQHF.

The chain couples TRBV2 to TRBJ1-1; the D gene is possibly TRBD1 (5 bases). V was cut by 3 bases and J by 4 bases, with 12 bases left in between. From germline, CDR1 is SNHLY and CDR2 FYNNEI. CDR3 length equals 14 residues. The CDR3 loop is CASSEARDPTEAFF. The CDR3 region has the DNA TGTGCCAGCAGTGAGGCCAGGGATCCCACTGAAGCTTTCTTT.

CDR3 sequence reads: CASSQVGWGYTF. CDR3 bases: TGTGCCAGCAGCCAAGTGGGCTGGGGCTACACCTTC. The rearrangement joins TRBV3-1 (or the pseudogene TRBV3-2) to TRBJ1-2, with D uncertain. V shed 1 base and J shed 8 bases, with 8 bases lying between them. The CDR3 covers 12 residues. The germline V gene encodes CDR1 LGHDT and CDR2 YNNKEL (reference sequence).

This chain connects TRBV7-8 to TRBJ1-2; TRBD1 is a possible D gene (5 bases). Looked up from germline, CDR1 is SGHVS and CDR2 is FQNEAQ. The CDR3 spans 15 residues. Between the trimmed V and J ends, which lost 5 bases and 6 bases, there was a span of 19 bases. The CDR3 loop is CASSRPRRGAHGYTF. In nucleotides, the CDR3 is TGTGCCAGCAGCCGCCCTCGGAGGGGCGCCCATGGCTACACCTTC.

The V gene is TRBV5-4, the J gene TRBJ2-1, with D possibly being TRBD2 (5 bases). The CDR3 is 13 amino acids. Germline lookup yields CDR1 SGHNT and CDR2 YYREEE (reference sequence). V gave up 4 bases and J gave up 8 bases, with 13 bases separating them. The CDR3 here is CASSLPRADEQFF. Here the CDR3 DNA reads TGTGCCAGCAGCCTCCCGCGGGCCGATGAGCAGTTCTTC. The full variable domain, with the rest looked up from reference TRBV5-4 and TRBJ2-1, is ETGVTQSPTHLIKTRGQQVTLRCSSQSGHNTVSWYQQALGQGPQFIFQYYREEENGRGNFPPRFSGLQFPNYSSELNVNALELDDSALYLCASSLPRADEQFFGPGTRLTVL.

V and J are TRBV7-3 and TRBJ2-1, with 10 bases identical to TRBD2. This CDR3 spans 15 amino acids. V lost 5 bases and J lost 5; bases outside the gene matches: 6. Looked up from germline, CDR1 is SGHTA and CDR2 is FQGTGA. The CDR3 DNA is TGTGCCAGCAGCCTTAGCGGGGGGCCCGACAATGAGCAGTTCTTC. It codes for CASSLSGGPDNEQFF.

With respect to this clone: The sample contains more than one DNA sequence encoding this CDR3. The chain employs TRBV18 and TRBJ2-7; TRBD1 aligns across 7 bases. V lost 3 bases, J lost 2 bases, and 4 bases stayed unmatched. CDR3 length equals 14 residues. CDR1 is KGHSH, CDR2 LQKENI, per germline. CDR3 amino acids: CASSPGTETYEQYF. As DNA, the CDR3 is TGTGCCAGCTCACCGGGGACAGAGACCTACGAGCAGTACTTC.

The J gene is TRBJ2-3, the V gene TRBV4-1; D is possibly TRBD2 (6 bases). CDR1 and CDR2 from the germline V gene are MGHRA and YSYEKL. The CDR3 covers 15 residues. The V and J ends lost 0 bases and 4 bases respectively, with 11 bases between them. CDR3 nucleotide sequence: TGCGCCAGCAGCCAAGAGCGGGAAGGGGCAGATACGCAGTATTTT. Translation: CASSQEREGADTQYF.

The chain carries TRBV11-3 and TRBJ2-1; 7 bases line up with TRBD2. The CDR3 is made up of 15 amino acids. Germline V gene data show CDR1 as SGHNT and CDR2 as YENEEA. The V gene end was trimmed by 1 base and the J gene end by 8 bases; junction bases not matched to a gene: 8. The CDR3 region has the DNA TGTGCCAGCAGCTTAGGGGAGGGGACCGGCGATGAGCAGTTCTTC. This encodes CASSLGEGTGDEQFF.

The V and J genes are TRBV4-1 and TRBJ2-7, with 7 bases lining up with TRBD1. This CDR3 has 13 amino acids. The ends lost 1 base at V and 5 bases at J; junction bases unmatched: 2. Germline V gives CDR1 MGHRA, CDR2 YSYEKL. The DNA of the CDR3 is TGCGCCAGCAGCCAAGGACAGGGCCACGAGCAGTACTTC. It codes for CASSQGQGHEQYF.

This chain joins TRBV5-1 and TRBJ2-1; D remains unclear. The CDR3 extends over 15 amino acids. V was cut by 6 bases and J by 0 bases, with 13 bases left in between. Germline CDR1 is SGHRS and CDR2 is YFSETQ. CDR3 DNA: TGCGCCAGCAAGACCGCGGCGGACTCCTACAATGAGCAGTTCTTC. Translating it yields CASKTAADSYNEQFF.

The V call is TRBV20-1, the J call TRBJ1-4; D possibly corresponds to TRBD1 (5 bases). Germline assignment: CDR1 DFQATT and CDR2 SNEGSKA (reference sequence). The ends were cut back, 3 bases at V and 8 bases at J, with 13 bases in the middle. CDR3 size: 13 residues. The CDR3 sequence is CSASAGPREKLFF. DNA for the CDR3: TGCAGTGCTAGTGCAGGGCCGCGGGAAAAACTGTTTTTT.

This chain links TRBV6-5 with TRBJ2-5; D remains unclear. Germline CDR1 and CDR2: MNHEY and SVGAGI. V lost 0 bases to trimming and J lost 4 bases, with 9 bases between them. This CDR3 has 14 residues. Here the CDR3 DNA reads TGTGCCAGCAGTTACTCGCTAGTCGGAGAGACCCAGTACTTC. Protein product: CASSYSLVGETQYF.

The chain uses TRBV27 and TRBJ2-5; TRBD2 aligns across 12 bases. The CDR3 covers 15 residues. The ends lost 3 bases at V and 4 bases at J; junction bases unmatched: 3. Germline CDR1 MNHEY, CDR2 SMNVEV (reference sequence). The CDR3 spells CASSLTSGGGETQYF. The DNA of the CDR3 is TGTGCCAGCAGTTTGACTAGCGGGGGAGGAGAGACCCAGTACTTC.

This sequence joins TRBV11-2 and TRBJ2-2; 7 nucleotides line up with TRBD1. Germline values: CDR1 SGHAT, CDR2 FQNNGV. Germline trimming cut 8 bases from V and 1 base from J; bases unmatched to any gene: 4. CDR3 size: 14 residues. The chain's CDR3 is CASLGDRNTGELFF. In nucleotides, the CDR3 is TGTGCCAGCCTTGGGGACAGGAACACCGGGGAGCTGTTTTTT.

The gene calls are TRBV3-1 (or the pseudogene TRBV3-2) and TRBJ2-1; the D gene is possibly TRBD2 (5 bases). Germline V gives CDR1 LGHDT, CDR2 YNNKEL (reference sequence). The CDR3 consists of 14 residues. Trimming removed 4 bases at V and 5 bases at J, with 12 bases between. Written as DNA, the CDR3 is TGTGCCAGCAGCCTAATGACCGGGGACAATGAGCAGTTCTTC. Residues: CASSLMTGDNEQFF.

This chain connects TRBV9 to TRBJ2-1, with D possibly TRBD1 on 5 matching bases. The CDR3 covers 14 residues. Germline CDR1 is SGDLS and CDR2 is YYNGEE. V shed 0 bases and J shed 6 bases, with 10 bases lying between them. CDR3 sequence: CASSVVSRGNEQFF. Here the CDR3 DNA reads TGTGCCAGCAGCGTAGTTTCAAGGGGCAATGAGCAGTTCTTC.

The chain joins TRBV11-1 to TRBJ1-5; D might be TRBD1 (5 bases). CDR3 length: 14 residues. Germline assignment: CDR1 SGHAT and CDR2 FQDESV (reference sequence). Between the trimmed V and J ends, which lost 5 bases and 2 bases, there was a span of 10 bases. CDR3 loop: CASSPGGGNQPQHF. The CDR3 region has the DNA TGTGCCAGCAGCCCTGGAGGGGGCAATCAGCCCCAGCATTTT.

The rearrangement uses TRBV11-3 and TRBJ2-7; weak D call: TRBD1 (6 bases). This CDR3 is built from 12 residues. CDR1 is SGHNT and CDR2 is YENEEA in the germline V gene. The germline V and J ends were trimmed by 6 bases and 2 bases, with 8 bases remaining between them. This CDR3 is CASRSGAYEQYF. The CDR3 nucleotides read TGTGCCAGCAGGTCAGGGGCCTACGAGCAGTACTTC.

The chain is built from TRBV5-1 and TRBJ1-1, with 7 bases fitting TRBD1. Looked up from germline, CDR1 is SGHRS and CDR2 is YFSETQ. The length of the CDR3 is 15 residues. The J segment lost 3 bases and the V segment lost 4 bases, leaving 9 bases of the junction unmatched. DNA for the CDR3: TGCGCCAGCAGCCCATCGGGCAGGGGGGACACTGAAGCTTTCTTT. Its protein is CASSPSGRGDTEAFF. Looking up the rest from reference TRBV5-1 and TRBJ1-1 gives the full variable domain: KAGVTQTPRYLIKTRGQQVTLSCSPISGHRSVSWYQQTPGQGLQFLFEYFSETQRNKGNFPGRFSGRQFSNSRSEMNVSTLELGDSALYLCASSPSGRGDTEAFFGQGTRLTVV.

This clone showed up just a few times. J is TRBJ2-7 and V is TRBV29-1; 7 bases map to TRBD1. Trimming at V came to 6 bases and at J to 2 bases, leaving 10 bases not matched to a gene. CDR3 length: 14 residues. Germline V gene data show CDR1 as SQVTM and CDR2 as ANQGSEA. For the CDR3, the DNA is TGCAGCGTCGAATTGGGACAGACCCCCTACGAGCAGTACTTC. Residues: CSVELGQTPYEQYF.

This clone was seen just once. The CDR3 loop is CASRLGGNTEAFF. CDR3 nucleotides: TGTGCCAGCAGGTTGGGGGGGAACACTGAAGCTTTCTTT. The rearrangement joins TRBV2 to TRBJ1-1; a weak D match, TRBD1 (5 bases). V was cut by 6 bases and J by 1 base, with 9 bases left in between. The CDR3 covers 13 residues. CDR1 is SNHLY and CDR2 is FYNNEI in the germline V gene.

This rearrangement joins TRBV28 to TRBJ1-5; 9 nucleotides align to TRBD1. The V gene end was trimmed by 3 bases and the J gene end by 7 bases; junction bases not matched to a gene: 16. The V gene's germline CDR1 is MDHEN and CDR2 SYDVKM. This CDR3 is 18 amino acids long. The CDR3 loop reads CASSLFKQGATGYQPQHF. The CDR3 region has the DNA TGTGCCAGCAGTTTGTTCAAACAGGGGGCAACAGGTTACCAGCCCCAGCATTTT.

The V and J genes are TRBV29-1 and TRBJ1-3, with no clear D. This CDR3 has 12 residues. Trimming removed 3 bases at V and 4 bases at J, with 7 bases between. Looked up from germline, CDR1 is SQVTM and CDR2 is ANQGSEA. CDR3 coding DNA: TGCAGCGTTGACACGGGGGGAAACACCATATATTTT. This encodes CSVDTGGNTIYF.